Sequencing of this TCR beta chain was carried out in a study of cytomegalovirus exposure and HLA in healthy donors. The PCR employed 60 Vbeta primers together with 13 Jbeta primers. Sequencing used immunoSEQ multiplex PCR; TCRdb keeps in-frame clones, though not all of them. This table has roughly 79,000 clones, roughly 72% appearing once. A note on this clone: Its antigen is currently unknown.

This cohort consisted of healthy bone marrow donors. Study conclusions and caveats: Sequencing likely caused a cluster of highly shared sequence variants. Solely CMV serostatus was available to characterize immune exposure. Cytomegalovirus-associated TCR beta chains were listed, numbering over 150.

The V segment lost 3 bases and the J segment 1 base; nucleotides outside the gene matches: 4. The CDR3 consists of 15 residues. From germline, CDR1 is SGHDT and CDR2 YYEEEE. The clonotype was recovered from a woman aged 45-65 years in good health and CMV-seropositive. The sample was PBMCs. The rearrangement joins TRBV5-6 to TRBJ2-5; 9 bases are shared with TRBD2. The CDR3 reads CASSSQGLAQETQYF. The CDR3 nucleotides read TGTGCCAGCAGCTCTCAGGGACTAGCCCAAGAGACCCAGTACTTC.